This T cell receptor beta chain originates from a study of CD8 T cells in Susac syndrome. Germline V CDR1 and CDR2: LNHDA, SQIVND (reference sequence). Deletions cut 5 bases from V and 1 base from J, with 11 bases between. The CDR3 contains 14 residues. After extraction with the RNeasy kit, roughly 0.5 to 1 ug of the RNA was reverse transcribed using random hexamers. TCRdb analysed the immunoSEQ multiplex PCR reads with MiXCR anew, one entry per CDR3 protein. This table has 150,000 to 200,000 distinct CDR3 sequences, about 95% appearing once. The specimen sequenced was CD4+ T cells from PBMCs. V is TRBV19 and J is TRBJ1-1; TRBD1 is a possible D gene (5 bases). The TCR sequence derives from a human donor in good health. In DNA, the CDR3 is TGTGCCAGTAGTGCCCCCGACAGGAACACTGAAGCTTTCTTT. Its translation is CASSAPDRNTEAFF.